Included here is one T cell receptor (beta chain) sequence, with context. Its matching antigen is unknown. The entry originates in a study of cytotoxic CD8 clonotypes in ibrutinib-treated CLL. Study details: The group held some ten relapsed/refractory and about 15 treatment-naive patients, with under 18 IGHV unmutated. On average, each sample had some 250,000 productive templates and almost 95,000 productive rearrangements. Overall study results and limits: Contraction or stability on treatment was seen for public clonotypes, which were uncommon.

Deep sequencing aimed at 1 in 200,000 to 1 in 1 million T cells' resolution. Produced via immunoSEQ multiplex PCR; TCRdb's table is partial and in-frame only. The top ten hold about 34% of the sample, which has some 98,000 clones, more than 75% seen once. In germline, CDR1 is LNHDA, CDR2 SQIVND (reference sequence). The CDR3 contains 14 residues. The sample here was PBMCs, taken after 12 months of ibrutinib treatment. The chain joins TRBV19 to TRBJ2-7; D is uncertain. The TCR sequence derives from a human donor with chronic lymphocytic leukemia. In nucleotides, the CDR3 is TGTGCGTATAAGGCCCTCTTACCATTCTACGAGCAGTACTTC. Protein sequence: CAYKALLPFYEQYF.